Following are 7 T cell receptor beta chains from one sample sequenced in a study of cytomegalovirus exposure and HLA in healthy donors. PCR used 60 Vbeta primers and 13 Jbeta primers. The table came from immunoSEQ multiplex PCR; TCRdb's copy has only in-frame clones and leaves some out. Of some 150,000 clones detected, roughly 80% appear once; the ten largest clones hold approximately 5%. Sequenced: PBMCs. Receptors originate from a woman between 50 and 59 years old in good health and CMV-seronegative.

The chain recombines TRBV5-1 with TRBJ1-4; 11 bases align to TRBD1. This CDR3 is 15 amino acids long. V was clipped by 4 bases and J by 7 bases; unmatched bases: 6. CDR1 and CDR2 (germline): SGHRS, YFSETQ. CDR3 bases: TGCGCCAGCAGCAGGACAGGGGGCGGTGGTGAAAAACTGTTTTTT. It is translated as CASSRTGGGGEKLFF.

The genes are TRBV6-6 and TRBJ2-5; possibly TRBD2 for D (7 bases). Looked up from germline, CDR1 is MNHNY and CDR2 is SVGAGI (reference sequence). The germline V and J ends were trimmed by 0 bases and 4 bases, with 12 bases remaining between them. The CDR3 length is 15 residues. The CDR3: CASSYSEGGLETQYF. CDR3 DNA: TGTGCCAGCAGTTACTCGGAGGGGGGGCTAGAGACCCAGTACTTC.

V usage is TRBV5-4 and J usage is TRBJ2-7; D call uncertain. Deletions cut 2 bases from V and 2 bases from J, with 8 bases between. This CDR3 contains 13 residues. Germline V gene sequence: CDR1 SGHNT, CDR2 YYREEE (reference sequence). CDR3 sequence: CASSLSQAYEQYF. CDR3 DNA: TGTGCCAGCAGCTTATCCCAGGCCTACGAGCAGTACTTC.

About this clone itself: The same CDR3 can be traced to other DNA sequences in this sample. The chain has TRBV9 and TRBJ2-3; 10 bases map to TRBD2. Losses at the gene ends were 0 bases for V and 3 bases for J; bases not matched to a gene: 4. This CDR3 spans 16 amino acids. Looked up from germline, CDR1 is SGDLS and CDR2 is YYNGEE. In DNA, the CDR3 is TGTGCCAGCAGCGTAGGGCTAGCGGGGGTTACAGATACGCAGTATTTT. Translation: CASSVGLAGVTDTQYF.

The chain has TRBV6-1 and TRBJ1-1; D possibly corresponds to TRBD1 (5 bases). CDR3 length equals 15 residues. Germline values: CDR1 MNHNS, CDR2 SASEGT. V was shortened by 1 base and J by 11 bases, with 20 bases between the two germline ends. CDR3 bases: TGTGCCAGCAGTGAAGGAGGCAGGGAGGTAGGTAAGGCTTTCTTT. Residues: CASSEGGREVGKAFF.

This chain connects TRBV27 to TRBJ1-5; D ambiguous. The CDR3 has 15 amino acids. CDR1 MNHEY and CDR2 SMNVEV come from the germline V gene (reference sequence). The ends were cut back, 4 bases at V and 5 bases at J, with 15 bases in the middle. The CDR3 nucleotides are TGTGCCAGCAGTTCTGCGTCAGGTCCTGATCAGCCCCAGCATTTT. Translation: CASSSASGPDQPQHF.

The chain links TRBV27 to TRBJ1-2; D is undetermined. Between the trimmed V and J ends, which lost 6 bases and 4 bases, there was a span of 9 bases. Per the germline V gene, CDR1 is MNHEY and CDR2 is SMNVEV (reference sequence). This CDR3 has 12 residues. CDR3 sequence: CASRTSSYGYTF. The CDR3 DNA follows: TGTGCCAGCAGGACATCAAGCTATGGCTACACCTTC.